These 19 T cell receptor beta chains were all obtained from the same sample, sequenced in a study of metastatic and nonmetastatic thyroid tumors. Before thyroid surgery, none of the patients had received any treatment. MiXCR was used by TCRdb to re-call the PCR reads. The table lists roughly 18,000 clones, about 30% of them singletons. Sequenced: adjacent normal tissue. These receptors were taken from a female donor with papillary thyroid cancer or a benign thyroid nodule (not recorded which). Some clones in this sample may be carry-over from other donors' samples.

The rearrangement uses TRBV6-1 and TRBJ1-1; 8 bases fit TRBD1. The V and J ends lost 7 bases and 0 bases, in that order; junction bases with no gene match: 10. Germline assignment: CDR1 MNHNS and CDR2 SASEGT. This CDR3 comprises 16 residues. The CDR3 reads CASNPQGAGMNTEAFF. CDR3 in DNA: TGTGCCAGCAATCCGCAGGGGGCAGGGATGAACACTGAAGCTTTCTTT.

This clone is labeled as medium-sized (0.01 to 0.1%). The V and J genes are TRBV6-1 and TRBJ1-2, with TRBD1 matching over 7 bases. In germline, CDR1 is MNHNS, CDR2 SASEGT. The CDR3 runs 14 residues. Trimming cost V 3 bases and J 7 bases; bases outside gene matches: 8. In DNA, the CDR3 is TGTGCCAGCAGTGATTTAGAACAGGGGATTGGCTACACCTTC. Protein sequence: CASSDLEQGIGYTF.

This clone came up many times. The chain employs TRBV19 and TRBJ2-7, with 9 bases matching TRBD1. V lost 5 bases and J lost 2; bases outside the gene matches: 10. Per the germline V gene, CDR1 is LNHDA and CDR2 is SQIVND (reference sequence). The CDR3 covers 16 residues. For the CDR3, the DNA is TGTGCCAGTAGTCTAACAGGGGGCGCCTCCACCTACGAGCAGTACTTC. This encodes CASSLTGGASTYEQYF.

Within the sample, this clone is medium-sized. V and J are TRBV6-1 and TRBJ2-2, with 14 bases aligning to TRBD2. Per germline, CDR1 MNHNS and CDR2 SASEGT. CDR3 length equals 16 residues. Unmatched junction bases numbered 7, after V lost 6 bases and J lost 7 bases. The chain's CDR3 is CASRLTSGGADGELFF. CDR3 DNA sequence: TGTGCCAGCAGGTTGACTAGCGGGGGGGCCGACGGGGAGCTGTTTTTT.

This clone is medium-sized within its sample. The V call is TRBV6-1, the J call TRBJ1-1; D unclear. The CDR3 runs to 14 residues. Germline V gene lookup returns CDR1 MNHNS and CDR2 SASEGT. The V and J ends lost 5 bases and 1 base respectively, with 11 bases between them. The CDR3 is CASSSVRQNTEAFF. For the CDR3, the DNA is TGTGCCAGCAGTTCCGTCAGGCAGAACACTGAAGCTTTCTTT.

This clone was seen more than once but under ten times. J is TRBJ1-2 and V is TRBV6-1, with a possible D match to TRBD1 (5 bases). The V gene lost 0 bases and the J gene lost 6 bases, with 14 bases spanning the gap. Per germline, CDR1 MNHNS and CDR2 SASEGT. This CDR3 is 15 amino acids long. The CDR3 nucleotides are TGTGCCAGCAGTGAAGCGCAATACAGGCTCAATGGCTACACCTTC. This gives the protein CASSEAQYRLNGYTF.

This clone was observed a handful of times. This rearrangement joins TRBV6-5 to TRBJ2-1; TRBD1 or TRBD2 may be the D gene (5 bases each). The CDR3 is 14 amino acids. Trimming cost V 4 bases and J 9 bases, with 16 bases left between them. CDR1 is MNHEY, CDR2 SVGAGI, per germline. CDR3: CASSSDGAGVEQFF. CDR3 nucleotides: TGTGCCAGCAGTTCCGACGGGGCAGGCGTTGAGCAGTTCTTC.

With regard to this clone: As the CDR3 is not closed by the conserved phenylalanine or tryptophan, this likely results from a read error. It is unclear where the CDR3 begins or ends on the DNA, so no DNA is shown, and the CDR3 is as TCRdb lists it. This chain uses TRBV6-1 with TRBJ1-3; the table's D call TRBD1 went unverified against the DNA. Counting both end residues, the CDR3 totals 17 amino acids. CDR1 is MNHNS, CDR2 SASEGT, per germline. The CDR3 sequence: CASSAGTVPLSGNTIYC.

The rearrangement links TRBV6-1 to TRBJ2-2; possibly TRBD2 for D (6 bases). Trimming took off 7 bases at V and 4 bases at J, with 16 bases between the two ends. The CDR3 contains 15 residues. Germline values: CDR1 MNHNS, CDR2 SASEGT. The CDR3 sequence: CASMWRDGRTGELFF. Here the CDR3 DNA reads TGTGCCAGCATGTGGAGGGACGGTCGCACCGGGGAGCTGTTTTTT.

Judged by abundance, this clone is medium-sized. The chain has TRBV4-1 and TRBJ2-7, with TRBD1 matching 8 bases. Germline values: CDR1 MGHRA, CDR2 YSYEKL. V gave up 4 bases and J gave up 3 bases; unmatched junction bases: 11. The CDR3 sequence is 16 residues long. The CDR3 bases are TGCGCCAGCAGCCCCCACGGCCAGGGGGCCTACTACGAGCAGTACTTC. Amino acid sequence: CASSPHGQGAYYEQYF.

The chain couples TRBV30 to TRBJ2-7; D unresolved. V was shortened by 0 bases and J by 6 bases, with 9 bases between the two germline ends. CDR1 GTSNPN and CDR2 SVGIG come from the germline V gene (reference sequence). The CDR3 is 12 residues long. CDR3 loop: CAWSVSPSEQYF. For the CDR3, the DNA is TGTGCCTGGAGTGTATCCCCCTCCGAGCAGTACTTC.

This clone was detected many times. The V gene is TRBV20-1, the J gene TRBJ2-7; D ambiguous. V shed 2 bases and J shed 0 bases, with 8 bases lying between them. This CDR3 region has 13 residues. The germline V gene has CDR1 DFQATT and CDR2 SNEGSKA (reference sequence). DNA for the CDR3: TGCAGTGCTAGATTACAGAACTCCTACGAGCAGTACTTC. Translation gives CSARLQNSYEQYF.

The chain joins TRBV2 to TRBJ2-1, with D perhaps matching TRBD2 (5 bases). V shed 7 bases and J shed 2 bases, with 15 bases lying between them. The CDR3 is 15 amino acids. Germline V gene data show CDR1 as SNHLY and CDR2 as FYNNEI. This CDR3 is CASNFPGVTYNEQFF. The CDR3 DNA reads as TGTGCCAGCAATTTCCCCGGGGTCACCTACAATGAGCAGTTCTTC. Based on the CDR3 plus reference TRBV2 and TRBJ2-1, the full variable domain is EPEVTQTPSHQVTQMGQEVILRCVPISNHLYFYWYRQILGQKVEFLVSFYNNEISEKSEIFDDQFSVERPDGSNFTLKIRSTKLEDSAMYFCASNFPGVTYNEQFFGPGTRLTVL.

For the CDR3, the DNA is TGTGCCAGCAGCTCTAGCACAGATACGCAGTATTTT. Translating gives CASSSSTDTQYF. This chain links TRBV11-2 with TRBJ2-3; D is undetermined. The CDR3 runs 12 residues. CDR1 and CDR2 from the germline V gene are SGHAT and FQNNGV. V lost 4 bases and J 0 bases, leaving 2 bases between the germline ends.

This clone was seen a few times. The J gene is TRBJ2-1, the V gene TRBV6-1; D unresolved. V was shortened by 8 bases and J by 9 bases, with 8 bases between the two germline ends. The length of the CDR3 is 10 residues. CDR1 and CDR2 from the germline V gene are MNHNS and SASEGT. Here the CDR3 reads CASLAGEQFF. Here the CDR3 DNA reads TGTGCCAGCTTAGCCGGTGAGCAGTTCTTC.

V gene TRBV4-1 combines with J gene TRBJ1-1; TRBD1 agrees at 8 bases. Germline lookup yields CDR1 MGHRA and CDR2 YSYEKL. Trimming cost V 0 bases and J 1 base; bases outside gene matches: 1. The CDR3 has 15 residues. DNA for the CDR3: TGCGCCAGCAGCCAAGAGGGACAGGCGAACACTGAAGCTTTCTTT. Translated, it gives CASSQEGQANTEAFF.

This chain uses TRBV4-1 with TRBJ2-6; D might be TRBD1 (6 bases). This CDR3 spans 16 amino acids. V lost 0 bases, J lost 0 bases, and 6 bases lay in between. Per germline, CDR1 MGHRA and CDR2 YSYEKL. The DNA for the CDR3 is TGCGCCAGCAGCCAAGACAGGGGCTCTGGGGCCAACGTCCTGACTTTC. Amino acid sequence: CASSQDRGSGANVLTF.

V is TRBV7-2 and J is TRBJ2-5; the match to TRBD2 covers 12 bases. Trimming at V came to 5 bases and at J to 4 bases, leaving 5 bases not matched to a gene. The CDR3 contains 15 residues. The germline V gene encodes CDR1 SGHTA and CDR2 FQGNSA. The CDR3 DNA sequence: TGTGCCAGCAGCCCTAGCGGGGGGGCCGGAGAGACCCAGTACTTC. Translating gives CASSPSGGAGETQYF.

This clone was seen a few times. The V and J genes are TRBV6-2 or TRBV6-3 and TRBJ1-5; D is uncertain. Trimming shortened V by 2 bases and J by 4 bases, and 15 bases separated the two germline ends. Germline V gives CDR1 MNHEY, CDR2 SVGEGT. The CDR3 covers 16 residues. The CDR3 reads CASSYRKVGGNQPQHF. Written as DNA, the CDR3 is TGTGCCAGCAGTTACCGGAAAGTCGGAGGAAATCAGCCCCAGCATTTT.